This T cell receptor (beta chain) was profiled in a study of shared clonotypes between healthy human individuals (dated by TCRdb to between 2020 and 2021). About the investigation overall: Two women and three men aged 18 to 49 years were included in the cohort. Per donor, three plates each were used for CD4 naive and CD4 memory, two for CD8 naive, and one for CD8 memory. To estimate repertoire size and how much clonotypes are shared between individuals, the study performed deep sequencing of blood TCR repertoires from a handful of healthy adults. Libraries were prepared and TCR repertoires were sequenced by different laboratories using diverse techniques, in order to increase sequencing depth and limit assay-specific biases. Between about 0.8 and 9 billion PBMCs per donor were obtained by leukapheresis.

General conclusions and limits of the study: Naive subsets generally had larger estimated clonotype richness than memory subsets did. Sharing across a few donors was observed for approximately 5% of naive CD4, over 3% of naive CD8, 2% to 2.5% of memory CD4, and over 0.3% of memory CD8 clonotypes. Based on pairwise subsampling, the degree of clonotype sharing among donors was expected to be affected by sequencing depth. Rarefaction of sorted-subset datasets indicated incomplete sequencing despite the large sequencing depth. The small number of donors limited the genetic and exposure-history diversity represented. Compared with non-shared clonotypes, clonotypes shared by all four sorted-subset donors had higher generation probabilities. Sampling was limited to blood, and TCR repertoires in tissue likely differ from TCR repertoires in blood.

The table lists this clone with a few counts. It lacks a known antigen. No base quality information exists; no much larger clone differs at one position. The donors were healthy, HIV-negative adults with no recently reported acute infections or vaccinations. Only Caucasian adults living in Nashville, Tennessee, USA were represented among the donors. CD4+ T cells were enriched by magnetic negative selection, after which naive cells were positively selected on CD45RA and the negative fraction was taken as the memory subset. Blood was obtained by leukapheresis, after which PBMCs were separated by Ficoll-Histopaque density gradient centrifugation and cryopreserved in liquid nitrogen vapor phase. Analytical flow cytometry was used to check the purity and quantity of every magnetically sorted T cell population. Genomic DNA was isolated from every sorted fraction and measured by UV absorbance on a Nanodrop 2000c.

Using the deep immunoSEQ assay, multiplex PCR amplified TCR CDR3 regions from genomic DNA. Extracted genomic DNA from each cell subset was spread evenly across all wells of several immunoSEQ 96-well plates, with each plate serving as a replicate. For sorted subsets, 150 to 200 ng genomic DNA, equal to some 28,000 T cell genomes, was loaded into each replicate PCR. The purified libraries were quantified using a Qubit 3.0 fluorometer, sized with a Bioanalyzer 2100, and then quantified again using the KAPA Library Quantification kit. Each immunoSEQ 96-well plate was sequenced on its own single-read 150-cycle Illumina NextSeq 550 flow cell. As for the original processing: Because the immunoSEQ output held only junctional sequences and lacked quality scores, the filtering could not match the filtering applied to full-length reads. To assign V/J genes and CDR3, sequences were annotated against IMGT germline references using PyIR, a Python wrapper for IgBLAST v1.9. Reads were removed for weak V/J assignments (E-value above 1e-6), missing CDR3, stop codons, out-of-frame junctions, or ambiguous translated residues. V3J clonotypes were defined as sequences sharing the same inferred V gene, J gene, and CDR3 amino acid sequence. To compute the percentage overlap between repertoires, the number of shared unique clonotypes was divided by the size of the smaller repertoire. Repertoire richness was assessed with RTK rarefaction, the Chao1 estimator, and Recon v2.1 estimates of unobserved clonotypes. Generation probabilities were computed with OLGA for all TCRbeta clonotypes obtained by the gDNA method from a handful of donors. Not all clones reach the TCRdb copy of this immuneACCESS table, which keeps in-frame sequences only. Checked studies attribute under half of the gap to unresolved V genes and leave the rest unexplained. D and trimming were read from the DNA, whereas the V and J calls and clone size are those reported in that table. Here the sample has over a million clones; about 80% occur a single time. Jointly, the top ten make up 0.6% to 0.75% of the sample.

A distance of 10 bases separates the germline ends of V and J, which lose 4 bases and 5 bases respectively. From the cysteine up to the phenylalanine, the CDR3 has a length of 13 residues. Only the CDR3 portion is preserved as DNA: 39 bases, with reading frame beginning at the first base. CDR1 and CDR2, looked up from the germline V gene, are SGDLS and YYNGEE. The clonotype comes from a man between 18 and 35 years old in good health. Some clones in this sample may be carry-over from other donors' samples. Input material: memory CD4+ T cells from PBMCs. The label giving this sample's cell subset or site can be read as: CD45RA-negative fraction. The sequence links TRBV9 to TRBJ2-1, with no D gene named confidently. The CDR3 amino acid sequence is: CASSRAPHNEQFF. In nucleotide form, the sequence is TGTGCCAGCAGCAGAGCCCCCCACAATGAGCAGTTCTTC.